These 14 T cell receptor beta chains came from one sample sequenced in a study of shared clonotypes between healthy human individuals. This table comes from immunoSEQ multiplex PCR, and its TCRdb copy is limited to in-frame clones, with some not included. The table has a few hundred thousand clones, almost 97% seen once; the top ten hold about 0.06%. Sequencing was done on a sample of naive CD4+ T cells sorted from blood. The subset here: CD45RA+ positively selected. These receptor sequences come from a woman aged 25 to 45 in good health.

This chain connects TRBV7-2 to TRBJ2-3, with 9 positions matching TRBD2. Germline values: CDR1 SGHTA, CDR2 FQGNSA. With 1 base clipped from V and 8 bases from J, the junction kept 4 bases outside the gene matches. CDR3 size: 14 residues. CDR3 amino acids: CASSLGLAVGTQYF. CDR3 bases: TGTGCCAGCAGCTTAGGACTAGCGGTTGGTACGCAGTATTTT.

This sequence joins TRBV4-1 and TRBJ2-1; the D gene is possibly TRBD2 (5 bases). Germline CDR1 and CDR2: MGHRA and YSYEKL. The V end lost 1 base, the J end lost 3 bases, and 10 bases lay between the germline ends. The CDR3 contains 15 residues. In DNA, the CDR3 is TGCGCCAGCAGCCAAGTAACGGGGATCTACAATGAGCAGTTCTTC. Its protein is CASSQVTGIYNEQFF.

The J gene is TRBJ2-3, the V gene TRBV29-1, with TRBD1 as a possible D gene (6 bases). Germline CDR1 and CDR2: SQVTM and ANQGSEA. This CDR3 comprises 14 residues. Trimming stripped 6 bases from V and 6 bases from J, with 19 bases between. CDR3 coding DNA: TGCAGCGTCGCAACCGTAGTGGGGGCGGATACGCAGTATTTT. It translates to CSVATVVGADTQYF.

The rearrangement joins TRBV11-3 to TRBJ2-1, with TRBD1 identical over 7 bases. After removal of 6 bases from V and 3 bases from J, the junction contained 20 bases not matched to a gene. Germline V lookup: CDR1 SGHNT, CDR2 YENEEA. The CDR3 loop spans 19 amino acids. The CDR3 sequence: CASRNCLPLGTAIYNEQFF. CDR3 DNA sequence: TGTGCCAGCAGGAACTGCCTCCCTCTCGGGACAGCCATCTACAATGAGCAGTTCTTC.

CDR3 protein: CATSTRDRDSNEQFF. CDR3 nucleotides: TGTGCCACCAGCACCCGGGACAGGGATTCCAATGAGCAGTTCTTC. The rearrangement joins TRBV15 to TRBJ2-1, with 9 bases lining up with TRBD1. Germline values: CDR1 LNHNV, CDR2 YYDKDF (reference sequence). This CDR3 spans 15 amino acids. With V trimmed by 4 bases and J by 6 bases, 7 bases remained unmatched.

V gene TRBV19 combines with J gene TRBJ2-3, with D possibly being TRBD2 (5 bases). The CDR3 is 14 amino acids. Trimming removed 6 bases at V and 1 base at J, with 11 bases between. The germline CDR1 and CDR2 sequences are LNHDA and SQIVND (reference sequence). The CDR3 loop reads CASSPGDGTDTQYF. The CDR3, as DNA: TGTGCCAGTAGCCCCGGGGATGGCACAGATACGCAGTATTTT. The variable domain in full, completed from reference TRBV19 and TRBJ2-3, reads DGGITQSPKYLFRKEGQNVTLSCEQNLNHDAMYWYRQDPGQGLRLIYYSQIVNDFQKGDIAEGYSVSREKKESFPLTVTSAQKNPTAFYLCASSPGDGTDTQYFGPGTRLTVL.

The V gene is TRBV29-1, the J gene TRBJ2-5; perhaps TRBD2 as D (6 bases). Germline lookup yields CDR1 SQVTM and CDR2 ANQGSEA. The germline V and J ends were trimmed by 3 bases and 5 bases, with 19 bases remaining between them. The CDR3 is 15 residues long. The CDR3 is CSVDGFGGSWETQYF. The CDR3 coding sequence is TGCAGCGTTGATGGTTTCGGGGGAAGTTGGGAGACCCAGTACTTC.

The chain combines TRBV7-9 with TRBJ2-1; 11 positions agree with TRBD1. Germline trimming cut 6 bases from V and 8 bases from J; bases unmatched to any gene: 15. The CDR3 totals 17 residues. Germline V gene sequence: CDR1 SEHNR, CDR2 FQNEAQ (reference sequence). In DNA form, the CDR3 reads TGTGCCAGCAGATCACTTGGACAGGGGGCGAGCGGAGATGAGCAGTTCTTC. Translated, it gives CASRSLGQGASGDEQFF.

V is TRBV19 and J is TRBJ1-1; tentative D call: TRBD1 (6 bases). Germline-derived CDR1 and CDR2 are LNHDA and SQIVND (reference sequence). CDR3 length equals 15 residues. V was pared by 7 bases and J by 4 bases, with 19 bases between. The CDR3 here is CASTHRGVRGTEAFF. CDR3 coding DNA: TGTGCCAGTACCCATCGAGGTGTCAGGGGCACTGAAGCTTTCTTT. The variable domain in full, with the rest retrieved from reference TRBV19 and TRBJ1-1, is DGGITQSPKYLFRKEGQNVTLSCEQNLNHDAMYWYRQDPGQGLRLIYYSQIVNDFQKGDIAEGYSVSREKKESFPLTVTSAQKNPTAFYLCASTHRGVRGTEAFFGQGTRLTVV.

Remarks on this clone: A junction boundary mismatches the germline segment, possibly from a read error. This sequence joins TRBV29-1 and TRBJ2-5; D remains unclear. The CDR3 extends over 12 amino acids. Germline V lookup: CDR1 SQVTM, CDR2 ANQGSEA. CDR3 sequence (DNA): TGCAGCGTTGAAGCGAGCGAAGAGGCCCAGTACTTC. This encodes CSVEASEEAQYF.

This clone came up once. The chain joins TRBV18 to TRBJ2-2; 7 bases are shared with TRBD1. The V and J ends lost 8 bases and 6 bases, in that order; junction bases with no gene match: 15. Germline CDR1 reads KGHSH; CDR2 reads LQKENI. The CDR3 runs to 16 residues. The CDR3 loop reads CASARQGRGTPGELFF. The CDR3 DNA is TGTGCCAGCGCGAGACAGGGAAGAGGAACACCCGGGGAGCTGTTTTTT. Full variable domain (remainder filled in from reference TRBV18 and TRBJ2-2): NAGVMQNPRHLVRRRGQEARLRCSPMKGHSHVYWYRQLPEEGLKFMVYLQKENIIDESGMPKERFSAEFPKEGPSILRIQQVVRGDSAAYFCASARQGRGTPGELFFGEGSRLTVL.

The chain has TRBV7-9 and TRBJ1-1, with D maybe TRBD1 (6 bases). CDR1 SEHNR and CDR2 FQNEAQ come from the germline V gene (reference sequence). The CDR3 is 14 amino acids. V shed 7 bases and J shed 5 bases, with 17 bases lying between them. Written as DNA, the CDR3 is TGTGCCAGCACCAAAAATACAGGGCTGACTGAAGCTTTCTTT. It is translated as CASTKNTGLTEAFF.

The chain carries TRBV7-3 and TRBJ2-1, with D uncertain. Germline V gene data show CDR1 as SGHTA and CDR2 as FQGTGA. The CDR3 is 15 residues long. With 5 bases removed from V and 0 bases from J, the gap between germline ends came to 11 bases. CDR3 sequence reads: CASSQTLSSYNEQFF. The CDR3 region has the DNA TGTGCCAGCAGCCAGACCCTGAGCTCCTACAATGAGCAGTTCTTC. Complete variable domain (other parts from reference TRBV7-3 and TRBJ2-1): GAGVSQTPSNKVTEKGKYVELRCDPISGHTALYWYRQSLGQGPEFLIYFQGTGAADDSGLPNDRFFAVRPEGSVSTLKIQRTERGDSAVYLCASSQTLSSYNEQFFGPGTRLTVL.

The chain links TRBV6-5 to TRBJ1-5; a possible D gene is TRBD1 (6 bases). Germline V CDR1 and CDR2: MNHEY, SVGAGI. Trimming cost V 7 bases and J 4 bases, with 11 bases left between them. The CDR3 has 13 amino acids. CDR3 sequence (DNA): TGTGCCAGCAAAAGAGACAGGAATCAGCCCCAGCATTTT. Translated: CASKRDRNQPQHF.